This record looks at one T cell receptor (beta chain) sequence and its context. Its antigen is still unknown. No per-base quality is available; no much larger clone lies one base away. TCRbeta CDR3 regions were amplified from genomic DNA by means of the immunoSEQ Assay, a bias-controlled multiplex PCR. In the original analysis: The number of nucleated cells in each sample was estimated from the amplification of reference gene primers within the assay. To quantify the absolute abundance of each unique TCRbeta CDR3 rearrangement, sequence reads were collapsed and filtered. For each sample, productive Simpson clonality was calculated as the square root of Simpson's diversity index over productive rearrangements. This is the immuneACCESS table as TCRdb keeps it, with only in-frame sequences that have V and J called. A part of the clones is gone; compared with another copy, unresolved V genes explain less than half, and the rest is unexplained. That table supplies the V and J calls and clone size; D and trimming were determined from the DNA. The sample table records fewer than 350,000 clones; around 88% of these occur just once. The ten top clones hold approximately 6% of the sample.

This specimen comes from a study of blood T cell repertoires in COVID-19 (dated by TCRdb to the early 2020s). In the study overall: Collaborator samples came from the United States, Italy and Spain and covered acute and convalescent phases of COVID-19. HLA class I and class II types, where available, came from metadata supplied by the sample provider rather than from assay-based typing. Nearly every sample came with metadata listing a de-identified subject ID, COVID-19 status, age in years and sex. The repertoires were released in a freely available public database intended as a resource for research on the immune response to SARS-CoV-2. Subjects who had been exposed to COVID-19, were actively infected with it, or had recovered from it provided the deeply sampled blood TCRbeta repertoires that made up the dataset. The prospective study material was composed of cDNA or gDNA derived from T cells, B-cell-depleted T cells, or PBMCs. The samples were drawn from two sources: the first 160 participants of the ongoing ImmuneRACE study, and about 1,300 subjects contributed by 6 global collaborators.

Taken from cysteine to phenylalanine, the CDR3 has 15 residues. Of all the DNA, just the CDR3 is kept, 45 bases in frame from base 1. From V the trimming removes 2 bases and from J it removes 5 bases, while the gene matches leave 6 bases of the junction unaccounted for. The germline V gene (reference sequence) provides CDR1 LNHDA and CDR2 SQIVND. The paper as a whole reports these results and caveats: The amount of clinical and demographic metadata varied by source and participant and was provided uncurated.

In the prospective study, participants were about 18 to 95 years old, resided in about 25 geographic areas of the United States, and were enrolled through a virtual design. In the prospective study, cohorts were assigned on the basis of participant-reported clinical history obtained from a screening survey and a study questionnaire. ImmuneRACE Cohort 3 recovered participants were defined by two consecutive negative NP/OP PCR tests, healthcare professional clearance, or symptom resolution. Mobile phlebotomists in the prospective study collected whole blood, serum and a nasopharyngeal or oropharyngeal swab from every participant. Additional blood draws and questionnaires over an approximately two-month period could optionally be provided by prospective study participants. Before DNA extraction, blood samples from the prospective study were shipped at room temperature or frozen.

Recombination joined TRBV19 with TRBJ2-5, and 9 junction bases match TRBD2. Sequenced material: PBMCs or T cells enriched from blood (not recorded which). The sequence came from a woman aged 35 to 49 who had recovered from COVID-19. The DNA is TGTGCCAGTAGTATATTGGGCGGGAGGGGGGAGACCCAGTACTTC. It specifies CASSILGGRGETQYF.